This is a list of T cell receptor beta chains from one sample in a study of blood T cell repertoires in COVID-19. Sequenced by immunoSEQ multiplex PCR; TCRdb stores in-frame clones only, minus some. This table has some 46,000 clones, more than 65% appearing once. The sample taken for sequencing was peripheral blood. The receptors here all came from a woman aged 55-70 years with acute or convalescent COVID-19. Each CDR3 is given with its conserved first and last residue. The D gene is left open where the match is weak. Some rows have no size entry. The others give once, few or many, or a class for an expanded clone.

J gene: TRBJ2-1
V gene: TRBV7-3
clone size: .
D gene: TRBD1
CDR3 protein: CASSHGTGPRDEQFF
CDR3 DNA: TGTGCCAGCAGCCATGGGACAGGGCCCAGGGATGAGCAGTTCTTC

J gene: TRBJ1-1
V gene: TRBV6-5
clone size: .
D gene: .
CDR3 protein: CASSTVPLNTEAFF
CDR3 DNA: TGTGCCAGCAGTACAGTACCCTTGAACACTGAAGCTTTCTTT

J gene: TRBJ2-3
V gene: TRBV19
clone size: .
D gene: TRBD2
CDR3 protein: CATRRASGGADTQYF
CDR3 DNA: TGTGCCACCCGTCGGGCTAGCGGGGGGGCAGATACGCAGTATTTT

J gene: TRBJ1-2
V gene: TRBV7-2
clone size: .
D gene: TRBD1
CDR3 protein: CASSFSGQEGGYTF
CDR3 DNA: TGTGCCAGCAGCTTCTCCGGACAGGAGGGGGGCTACACCTTC

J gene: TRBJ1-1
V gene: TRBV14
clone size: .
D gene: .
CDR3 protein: CASSQEVTGRAEAFF
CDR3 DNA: TGTGCCAGCAGCCAAGAGGTGACGGGGAGGGCTGAAGCTTTCTTT

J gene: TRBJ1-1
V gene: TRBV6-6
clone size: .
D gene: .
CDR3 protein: CASSYSTGTEAFF
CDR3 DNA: TGTGCCAGCAGTTACTCGACTGGCACTGAAGCTTTCTTT

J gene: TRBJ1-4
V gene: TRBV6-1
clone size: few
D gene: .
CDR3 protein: CASSEHFEKLFF
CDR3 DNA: TGTGCCAGCAGTGAACATTTTGAAAAACTGTTTTTT

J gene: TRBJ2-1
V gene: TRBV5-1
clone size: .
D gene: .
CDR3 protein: CASSLGRIEQFF
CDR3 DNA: TGCGCCAGCAGCTTGGGCAGGATCGAGCAGTTCTTC

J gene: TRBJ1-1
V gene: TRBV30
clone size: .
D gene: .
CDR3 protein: CAWKTPNTEAFF
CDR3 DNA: TGTGCCTGGAAGACACCGAACACTGAAGCTTTCTTT

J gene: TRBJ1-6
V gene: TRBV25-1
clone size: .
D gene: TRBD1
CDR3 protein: CASMGQGNSPLHF
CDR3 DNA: TGTGCCAGCATGGGACAGGGGAATTCACCCCTCCACTTT

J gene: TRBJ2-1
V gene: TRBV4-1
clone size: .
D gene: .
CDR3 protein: CASSQGQAGGVQFF
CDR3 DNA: TGCGCCAGCAGCCAAGGACAGGCTGGGGGGGTGCAGTTCTTC

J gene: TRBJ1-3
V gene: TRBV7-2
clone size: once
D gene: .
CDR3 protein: CASSLGRTPSGNTIYF
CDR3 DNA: TGTGCCAGCAGCTTAGGGAGGACTCCCTCTGGAAACACCATATATTTT

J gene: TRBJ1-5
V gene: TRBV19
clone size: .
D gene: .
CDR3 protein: CASSMRLGQGNQPQHF
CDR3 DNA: TGTGCCAGTAGTATGCGTCTTGGGCAAGGCAATCAGCCCCAGCATTTT